A single sample gave rise to the 4 T cell receptor beta chains below, sequenced in a study of shared clonotypes between healthy human individuals. Sequenced by immunoSEQ multiplex PCR; TCRdb stores in-frame clones only, minus some. The data hold more than 400,000 clones, with roughly 80% observed a single time. The specimen was PBMCs. Every receptor here comes from a woman between 40 and 50 years old in good health. Some clones in this sample may be carry-over from other donors' samples.

In the case of this clone: It differs at one base from a far larger clone, so likely a read error. Other DNA sequences in the sample encode the same CDR3. The chain uses TRBV9 and TRBJ2-7; 14 bases fit TRBD2. The junction had 6 bases not matched to a gene; V was cut back by 4 bases and J by 6 bases. Germline V gene data show CDR1 as SGDLS and CDR2 as YYNGEE. This CDR3 comprises 15 residues. In DNA form, the CDR3 reads TGTGCCAGCAGCCAAGTAGGACTAGCGGGGGGCGAGCAGTACTTC. This sequence encodes CASSQVGLAGGEQYF.

Concerning this clone: Only one base separates this from a far larger clonotype, so it likely reflects a read error. This specimen includes other DNA sequences encoding the same CDR3. The V call is TRBV28, the J call TRBJ2-7; 7 nucleotides line up with TRBD2. V was clipped by 7 bases and J by 7 bases; unmatched bases: 13. The CDR3 has 14 residues. CDR1 MDHEN and CDR2 SYDVKM come from the germline V gene. The CDR3 protein is CASIPTDTGGEQYF. The CDR3 DNA is TGTGCCAGCATCCCGACGGATACCGGGGGGGAGCAGTACTTC.

For the CDR3, the DNA is TGTGCCAGCAGCCTCGGTGGGACTAGCGGAACCTACGAGCAGTACTTC. This translates into CASSLGGTSGTYEQYF. J is TRBJ2-7 and V is TRBV28, with TRBD2 identical over 11 bases. This CDR3 contains 16 residues. Trimming cost V 6 bases and J 2 bases; bases outside gene matches: 9. Germline values: CDR1 MDHEN, CDR2 SYDVKM. The full variable domain, with the rest looked up from reference TRBV28 and TRBJ2-7, is DVKVTQSSRYLVKRTGEKVFLECVQDMDHENMFWYRQDPGLGLRLIYFSYDVKMKEKGDIPEGYSVSREKKERFSLILESASTNQTSMYLCASSLGGTSGTYEQYFGPGTRLTVT.

The CDR3 coding sequence is TGTGCCAGCAGTTACTACGGAGGGGGCACTGAAGCTTTCTTT. Translating it yields CASSYYGGGTEAFF. The V and J genes are TRBV6-5 and TRBJ1-1; tentative D call: TRBD1 (6 bases). The CDR3 is made up of 14 amino acids. Germline V gene data show CDR1 as MNHEY and CDR2 as SVGAGI. V dropped 1 base and J dropped 4 bases, with 10 bases sitting between them.